Below are 29 T cell receptor beta chains sequenced from a single sample in a study of patients and donors after allogeneic stem cell transplantation. TCRdb re-analysed the RT-PCR reads in MiXCR, keeping a single row per CDR3 protein. The table includes under 200,000 distinct CDR3 sequences, approximately 30% detected once. Sequenced: blood, either unsorted or a sorted T cell fraction (not recorded which). These TCRs come from a human donor who was either an allogeneic HSCT recipient or a stem cell or donor lymphocyte infusion donor (not recorded which). It is not recorded whose cells these are; they may come from a transplant donor.

The gene calls are TRBV20-1 and TRBJ2-1; a weak D match, TRBD2 (6 bases). The V end was cut by 4 bases, the J end by 5 bases, with 15 bases between. Germline V gene data show CDR1 as DFQATT and CDR2 as SNEGSKA (reference sequence). The CDR3 contains 14 residues. CDR3 sequence: CSAIRTTKDNEQFF. CDR3 in DNA: TGCAGTGCTATACGGACTACCAAGGACAATGAGCAGTTCTTC.

This clonotype has ten or more counts. This chain links TRBV28 with TRBJ1-1; 7 bases fit TRBD1. Germline CDR1 reads MDHEN; CDR2 reads SYDVKM. V shed 4 bases, J shed 1 base, and the junction held 6 bases outside the gene matches. The CDR3 is 15 residues long. The CDR3, as DNA: TGTGCCAGCAGTTCCGCAGGGGGGGGGAACACTGAAGCTTTCTTT. The encoded protein is CASSSAGGGNTEAFF.

In its sample, this clonotype was seen a few times. The chain carries TRBV20-1 and TRBJ1-4; tentatively, D is TRBD1 (6 bases). Trimming took 1 base from V and 8 from J, leaving 17 bases between them. The germline CDR1 and CDR2 sequences are DFQATT and SNEGSKA (reference sequence). The CDR3 extends over 15 amino acids. This chain's CDR3 is CSARVRDIGGEKLFF. CDR3 bases: TGCAGTGCTAGAGTCCGGGACATCGGGGGGGAAAAACTGTTTTTT.

In this sample, this clonotype turned up a few times. The CDR3 sequence: CASSLGRGNSNQPQHF. Written as DNA, the CDR3 is TGTGCCAGCAGCTTAGGGAGGGGAAATAGCAATCAGCCCCAGCATTTT. The V and J genes are TRBV7-9 and TRBJ1-5; maybe TRBD1 (5 bases). This CDR3 has 16 residues. Deletions cut 1 base from V and 0 bases from J, with 10 bases between. The germline V gene has CDR1 SEHNR and CDR2 FQNEAQ (reference sequence). Drawing the rest from reference TRBV7-9 and TRBJ1-5, the complete variable domain is DTGVSQNPRHKITKRGQNVTFRCDPISEHNRLYWYRQTLGQGPEFLTYFQNEAQLEKSRLLSDRFSAERPKGSFSTLEIQRTEQGDSAMYLCASSLGRGNSNQPQHFGDGTRLSIL.

This clonotype came up a few times. The chain links TRBV12-3 or TRBV12-4 to TRBJ1-6, with a weak D call TRBD1 (5 bases). V dropped 6 bases and J dropped 3 bases, with 9 bases sitting between them. The CDR3 is made up of 14 amino acids. The CDR3 reads CASSRQNYNSPLHF. CDR3 bases: TGTGCCAGCAGCCGACAGAACTATAATTCACCCCTCCACTTT.

This clonotype was seen a handful of times. The rearrangement joins TRBV28 to TRBJ2-3; weak D call: TRBD1 (5 bases). CDR3 length: 14 amino acids. The germline V and J ends were trimmed by 5 bases and 0 bases, with 9 bases remaining between them. The germline CDR1 and CDR2 sequences are MDHEN and SYDVKM. The CDR3 sequence: CASSPDSSTDTQYF. The CDR3, as DNA: TGTGCCAGCAGTCCAGACAGTAGCACAGATACGCAGTATTTT.

CDR3 in amino acids: CASSLAGGPLETQYF. The DNA of the CDR3 is TGTGCCAGCAGTTTAGCGGGAGGGCCTTTAGAGACCCAGTACTTC. The chain uses TRBV12-3 or TRBV12-4 and TRBJ2-5; 7 bases align to TRBD2. CDR3 length equals 15 residues. V shed 0 bases and J 4 bases; nucleotides not matched to a gene: 5.

The chain recombines TRBV5-1 with TRBJ2-7, with D tentatively TRBD2 (6 bases). The CDR3 is 16 amino acids. The germline CDR1 and CDR2 sequences are SGHRS and YFSETQ. Trimming removed 0 bases from V and 1 base from J, with 14 bases in between. In DNA, the CDR3 is TGCGCCAGCAGCTTGGCTCCCCGGGGGTTTTCCTACGAGCAGTACTTC. It translates to CASSLAPRGFSYEQYF.

The chain joins TRBV10-3 to TRBJ2-7; D unclear. Germline loops: CDR1 ENHRY, CDR2 SYGVKD. This CDR3 contains 11 residues. Deletions cut 2 bases from V and 9 bases from J, with 8 bases between. CDR3 coding DNA: TGTGCCATCAGTGAGGGTGCGGTGCAGTACTTC. Its translation is CAISEGAVQYF.

This clonotype has at least ten counts. This chain joins TRBV18 and TRBJ1-5, with a possible D match to TRBD1 (5 bases). V was pared by 2 bases and J by 1 base, with 15 bases between. The CDR3 sequence is 17 residues long. CDR1 is KGHSH and CDR2 is LQKENI in the germline V gene. CDR3 coding DNA: TGTGCCAGCTCACCAGGATCCACAGGTGTGAGCAATCAGCCCCAGCATTTT. As protein: CASSPGSTGVSNQPQHF.

The genes are TRBV15 and TRBJ2-3, with a possible D match to TRBD2 (6 bases). Germline V lookup: CDR1 LNHNV, CDR2 YYDKDF (reference sequence). The CDR3 covers 16 residues. Trimming removed 4 bases from V and 2 bases from J, with 16 bases in between. This chain's CDR3 is CATSIPSAGATDTQYF. CDR3 nucleotide sequence: TGTGCCACCAGCATTCCATCAGCGGGTGCCACAGATACGCAGTATTTT.

This clonotype was counted many times. This sequence joins TRBV27 and TRBJ1-2; D gene ambiguous. Trimming stripped 6 bases from V and 3 bases from J, with 17 bases between. Germline values: CDR1 MNHEY, CDR2 SMNVEV (reference sequence). This CDR3 is 15 amino acids long. CDR3 nucleotides: TGTGCCAGCAGCCGTATCCCCGGGAAACACTATGGCTACACCTTC. Its protein is CASSRIPGKHYGYTF.

The gene calls are TRBV29-1 and TRBJ1-5, with TRBD1 matching over 8 bases. The CDR3 is made up of 12 amino acids. Germline loops: CDR1 SQVTM, CDR2 ANQGSEA. Trimming cost V 7 bases and J 7 bases; bases outside gene matches: 6. In nucleotides, the CDR3 is TGCAGCGCTGGACAGGGAGGGCAGCCCCAGCATTTT. Protein: CSAGQGGQPQHF.

This clonotype was detected many times. The chain is built from TRBV4-2 and TRBJ1-1, with 8 bases lining up with TRBD1. The CDR3 covers 14 residues. The germline gives CDR1 LGHNA, CDR2 YNFKEQ. V shed 0 bases and J 11 bases; nucleotides not matched to a gene: 8. CDR3: CASSQDQGAKRAFF. The CDR3 bases are TGTGCCAGCAGCCAAGATCAGGGGGCGAAGAGGGCTTTCTTT.

This clonotype was picked up many times. CDR3 nucleotides: TGTGCCAGCAGTTTGAGGCAGGGGGTAAGCAATCAGCCCCAGCATTTT. The encoded protein is CASSLRQGVSNQPQHF. This chain uses TRBV12-3 or TRBV12-4 with TRBJ1-5; 7 nucleotides match TRBD1. The CDR3 is 16 residues long. V was clipped by 3 bases and J by 1 base; unmatched bases: 6.

This chain connects TRBV6-6 to TRBJ2-7; D gene uncertain. This CDR3 has 12 residues. Trimming removed 7 bases from V and 5 bases from J, with 12 bases in between. In germline, CDR1 is MNHNY, CDR2 SVGAGI (reference sequence). The CDR3 DNA sequence: TGTGCCAGCATCCAGGACGGACACGAGCAGTACTTC. Protein product: CASIQDGHEQYF.

The chain uses TRBV9 and TRBJ2-3; TRBD1 aligns across 11 bases. The germline gives CDR1 SGDLS, CDR2 YYNGEE. CDR3 length: 16 residues. V lost 4 bases to trimming and J lost 2 bases; unmatched junction nucleotides: 6. DNA of the CDR3: TGTGCCAGCAGCACCAGGACAGGGGGCTCCACAGATACGCAGTATTTT. Translation gives CASSTRTGGSTDTQYF.

This clonotype was detected ten times or more. V is TRBV7-9 and J is TRBJ1-1; D unresolved. This CDR3 contains 13 residues. Trimming took 1 base from V and 7 from J, leaving 10 bases between them. Germline-derived CDR1 and CDR2 are SEHNR and FQNEAQ (reference sequence). Here the CDR3 reads CASSLGGHGEAFF. The CDR3 nucleotides read TGTGCCAGCAGCTTAGGGGGTCACGGTGAAGCTTTCTTT.

The chain carries TRBV28 and TRBJ2-7; D possibly matches TRBD1 or TRBD2 (5 bases each). CDR1 and CDR2 from the germline V gene are MDHEN and SYDVKM. This CDR3 is 12 amino acids long. The V and J ends lost 7 bases and 1 base respectively, with 8 bases between them. The CDR3 DNA reads as TGTGCCAGCAAGGGACCTTCCTACGAGCAGTACTTC. Translated: CASKGPSYEQYF.

A few counts support this clonotype. This sequence joins TRBV11-2 and TRBJ2-1; 7 bases are a match to TRBD2. V dropped 2 bases and J dropped 4; count of bases not matched to a gene: 2. CDR1 is SGHAT and CDR2 is FQNNGV in the germline V gene. CDR3 length: 14 amino acids. The CDR3 protein is CASSLLAEYNEQFF. The CDR3, as DNA: TGTGCCAGCAGCTTACTAGCGGAATACAATGAGCAGTTCTTC.

The chain combines TRBV29-1 with TRBJ2-4, with D uncertain. Germline CDR1 is SQVTM and CDR2 is ANQGSEA. V dropped 1 base and J dropped 4 bases, with 8 bases sitting between them. There are 13 residues in the CDR3. DNA for the CDR3: TGCAGCGTTGAAGGGGCTGTTAAAAACATTCAGTACTTC. Residues: CSVEGAVKNIQYF.

Many counts were recorded for this clonotype. This sequence joins TRBV7-2 and TRBJ1-5; D gene unclear. The germline CDR1 and CDR2 sequences are SGHTA and FQGNSA. The CDR3 totals 18 residues. V was pared by 1 base and J by 0 bases, with 16 bases between. DNA of the CDR3: TGTGCCAGCAGCTTAGGGCGGCTAGAGGTTTATAGCAATCAGCCCCAGCATTTT. Protein: CASSLGRLEVYSNQPQHF.

This clonotype was observed at least ten times. The rearrangement uses TRBV7-2 and TRBJ1-5; D is ambiguous. The CDR3 runs to 12 residues. The germline V and J ends were trimmed by 5 bases and 5 bases, with 7 bases remaining between them. Germline loops: CDR1 SGHTA, CDR2 FQGNSA. The CDR3 region has the DNA TGTGCCAGCAGCCTCGAATATCAGCCCCAGCATTTT. Translation gives CASSLEYQPQHF.

The chain joins TRBV28 to TRBJ1-5; the D is unclear. Trimming shortened V by 5 bases and J by 0 bases, and 5 bases separated the two germline ends. Germline V gene sequence: CDR1 MDHEN, CDR2 SYDVKM. The CDR3 is 13 residues long. CDR3 in amino acids: CASSPASNQPQHF. The DNA of the CDR3 is TGTGCCAGCAGTCCGGCTAGCAATCAGCCCCAGCATTTT.

The rearrangement joins TRBV29-1 to TRBJ2-3, with 10 bases identical to TRBD2. This CDR3 contains 14 residues. The germline gives CDR1 SQVTM, CDR2 ANQGSEA. The V segment lost 6 bases and the J segment 7 bases; nucleotides outside the gene matches: 10. This CDR3 is CSVAASGSVYTQYF. The CDR3, as DNA: TGCAGCGTCGCGGCTAGCGGGAGCGTATATACGCAGTATTTT.

The chain is built from TRBV7-8 and TRBJ2-5, with D tentatively TRBD1 (5 bases). V was pared by 1 base and J by 1 base, with 10 bases between. The CDR3 loop spans 15 amino acids. Germline V gives CDR1 SGHVS, CDR2 FQNEAQ. The chain's CDR3 is CASSLGGAVQETQYF. The CDR3 DNA sequence: TGTGCCAGCAGCTTAGGTGGGGCAGTCCAAGAGACCCAGTACTTC. Drawing the rest from reference TRBV7-8 and TRBJ2-5, the complete variable domain is GAGVSQSPRYKVAKRGQDVALRCDPISGHVSLFWYQQALGQGPEFLTYFQNEAQLDKSGLPSDRFFAERPEGSVSTLKIQRTQQEDSAVYLCASSLGGAVQETQYFGPGTRLLVL.

This clonotype was seen a few times. The chain uses TRBV10-3 and TRBJ2-7; D tentatively reads TRBD1 or TRBD2 (5 bases each). V gave up 1 base and J gave up 4 bases, with 14 bases separating them. Per germline, CDR1 ENHRY and CDR2 SYGVKD. The CDR3 sequence is 15 residues long. CDR3 DNA: TGTGCCATCAGTGAGTGGGGCAGGGACCGATACGAGCAGTACTTC. This translates into CAISEWGRDRYEQYF.

In its sample, this clonotype was seen a few times. The rearrangement joins TRBV6-9 to TRBJ1-1; D not resolved. Germline V gives CDR1 MNHGY, CDR2 SVAAGI. This CDR3 has 15 residues. V was shortened by 5 bases and J by 1 base, with 14 bases between the two germline ends. As DNA, the CDR3 is TGTGCCAGCAGTCGTTCTCCGTCCTCGAACACTGAAGCTTTCTTT. Its protein product is CASSRSPSSNTEAFF.

This clonotype has a handful of counts. This chain joins TRBV6-2 or TRBV6-3 and TRBJ2-7; weak D call: TRBD1 (6 bases). This CDR3 contains 13 residues. Trimming pared 6 bases from V and 3 bases from J, leaving 12 bases between. Germline CDR1 is MNHEY and CDR2 is SVGEGT. This CDR3 is CASRQGNSYEQYF. The DNA for the CDR3 is TGTGCCAGCAGGCAGGGGAATAGCTACGAGCAGTACTTC.